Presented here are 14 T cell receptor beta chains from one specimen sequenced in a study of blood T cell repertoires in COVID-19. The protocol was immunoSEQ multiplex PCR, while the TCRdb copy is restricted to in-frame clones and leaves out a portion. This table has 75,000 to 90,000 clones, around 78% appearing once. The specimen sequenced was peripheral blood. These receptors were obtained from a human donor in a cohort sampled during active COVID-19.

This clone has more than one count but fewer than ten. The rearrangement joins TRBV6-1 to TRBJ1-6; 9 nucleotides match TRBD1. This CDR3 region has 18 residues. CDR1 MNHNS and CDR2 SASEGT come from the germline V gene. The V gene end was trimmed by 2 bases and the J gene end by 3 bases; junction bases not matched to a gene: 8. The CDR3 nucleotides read TGTGCCAGCAGTGAATCGGGGACAGGGTATGGCTATAATTCACCCCTCCACTTT. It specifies CASSESGTGYGYNSPLHF.

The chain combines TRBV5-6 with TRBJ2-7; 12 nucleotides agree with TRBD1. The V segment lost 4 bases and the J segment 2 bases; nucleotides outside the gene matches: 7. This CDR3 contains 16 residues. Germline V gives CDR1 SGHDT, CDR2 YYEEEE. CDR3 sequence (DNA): TGTGCCAGCAGCGTGGGACAGGGGGCTTTCCCCTACGAGCAGTACTTC. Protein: CASSVGQGAFPYEQYF.

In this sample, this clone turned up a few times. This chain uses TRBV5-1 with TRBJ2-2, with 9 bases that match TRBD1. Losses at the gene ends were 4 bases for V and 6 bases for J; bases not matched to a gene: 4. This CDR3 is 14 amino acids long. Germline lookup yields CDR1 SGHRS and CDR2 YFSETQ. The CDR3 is CASSRTGDSGELFF. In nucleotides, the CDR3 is TGCGCCAGCAGCCGGACAGGGGACTCCGGGGAGCTGTTTTTT.

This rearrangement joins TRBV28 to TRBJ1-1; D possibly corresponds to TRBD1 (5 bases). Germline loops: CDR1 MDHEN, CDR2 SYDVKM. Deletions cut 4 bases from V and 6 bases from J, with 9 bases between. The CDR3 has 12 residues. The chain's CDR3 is CASSSQGSEAFF. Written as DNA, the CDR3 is TGTGCCAGCAGTTCCCAGGGATCTGAAGCTTTCTTT.

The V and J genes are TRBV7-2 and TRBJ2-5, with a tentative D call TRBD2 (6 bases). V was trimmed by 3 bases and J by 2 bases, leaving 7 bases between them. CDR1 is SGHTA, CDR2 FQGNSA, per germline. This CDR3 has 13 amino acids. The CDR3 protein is CASSLRGQETQYF. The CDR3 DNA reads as TGTGCCAGCAGCTTGCGGGGTCAAGAGACCCAGTACTTC.

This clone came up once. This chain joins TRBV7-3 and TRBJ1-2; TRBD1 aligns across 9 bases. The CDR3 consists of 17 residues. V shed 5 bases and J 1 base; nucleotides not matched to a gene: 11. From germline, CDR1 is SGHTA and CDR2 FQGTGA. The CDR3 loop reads CASSTPGQGGGNYGYTF. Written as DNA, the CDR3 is TGTGCCAGCAGCACCCCGGGACAGGGAGGTGGTAACTATGGCTACACCTTC.

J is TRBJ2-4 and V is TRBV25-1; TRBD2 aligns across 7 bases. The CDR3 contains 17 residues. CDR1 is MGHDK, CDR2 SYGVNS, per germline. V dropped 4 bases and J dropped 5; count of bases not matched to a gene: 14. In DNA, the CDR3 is TGTGCCAGCAGTGCCTACTTGGGGGGAGGGGCGGAAAACATTCAGTACTTC. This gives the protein CASSAYLGGGAENIQYF.

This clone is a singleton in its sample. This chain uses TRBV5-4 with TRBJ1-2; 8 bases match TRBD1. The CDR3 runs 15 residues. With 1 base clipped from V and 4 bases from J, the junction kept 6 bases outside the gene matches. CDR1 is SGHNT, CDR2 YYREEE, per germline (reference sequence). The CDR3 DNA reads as TGTGCCAGCAGCTTGCCCACGCAGGGGGCCTATGGCTACACCTTC. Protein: CASSLPTQGAYGYTF.

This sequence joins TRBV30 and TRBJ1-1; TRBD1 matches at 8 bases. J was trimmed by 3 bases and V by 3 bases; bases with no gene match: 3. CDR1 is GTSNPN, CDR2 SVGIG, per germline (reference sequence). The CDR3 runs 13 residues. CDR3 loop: CAWSSRGHTEAFF. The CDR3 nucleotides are TGTGCCTGGAGCTCCAGGGGGCACACTGAAGCTTTCTTT.

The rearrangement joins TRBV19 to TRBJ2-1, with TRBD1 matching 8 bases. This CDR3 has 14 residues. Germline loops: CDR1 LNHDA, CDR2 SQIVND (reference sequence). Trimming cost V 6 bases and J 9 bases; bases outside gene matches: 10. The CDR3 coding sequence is TGTGCCAGTAGCCCGGGACAGGCGATAATTGAGCAGTTCTTC. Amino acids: CASSPGQAIIEQFF. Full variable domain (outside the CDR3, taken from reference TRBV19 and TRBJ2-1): DGGITQSPKYLFRKEGQNVTLSCEQNLNHDAMYWYRQDPGQGLRLIYYSQIVNDFQKGDIAEGYSVSREKKESFPLTVTSAQKNPTAFYLCASSPGQAIIEQFFGPGTRLTVL.

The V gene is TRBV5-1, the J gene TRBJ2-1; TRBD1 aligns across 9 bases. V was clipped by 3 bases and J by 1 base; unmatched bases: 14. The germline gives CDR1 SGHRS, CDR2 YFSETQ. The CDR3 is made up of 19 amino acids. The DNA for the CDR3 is TGCGCCAGCAGCTCACCCCCGGGACAGGGTCTCGGGTCCTACAATGAGCAGTTCTTC. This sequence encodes CASSSPPGQGLGSYNEQFF.

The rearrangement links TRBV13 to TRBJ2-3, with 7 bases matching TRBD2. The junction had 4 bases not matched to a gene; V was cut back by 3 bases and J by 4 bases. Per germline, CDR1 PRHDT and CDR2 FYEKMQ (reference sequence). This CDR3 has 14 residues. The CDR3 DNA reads TGTGCCAGCAGCTTCGGTGGGGGGGCAGATACGCAGTATTTT. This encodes CASSFGGGADTQYF.

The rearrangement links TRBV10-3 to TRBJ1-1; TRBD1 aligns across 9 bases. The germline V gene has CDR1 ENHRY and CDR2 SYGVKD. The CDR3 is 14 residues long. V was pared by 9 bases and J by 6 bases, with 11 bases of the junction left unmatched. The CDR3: CAIQGAEVTAEAFF. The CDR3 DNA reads TGTGCCATACAGGGGGCGGAAGTCACCGCTGAAGCTTTCTTT.

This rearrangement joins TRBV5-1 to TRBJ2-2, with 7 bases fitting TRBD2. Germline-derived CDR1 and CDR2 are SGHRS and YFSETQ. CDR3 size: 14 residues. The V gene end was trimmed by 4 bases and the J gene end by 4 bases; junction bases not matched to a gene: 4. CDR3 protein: CASSAGVGTGELFF. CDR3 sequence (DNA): TGCGCCAGCAGCGCGGGAGTGGGCACCGGGGAGCTGTTTTTT.